These 8 T cell receptor beta chains were all obtained from the same sample, sequenced in a study of blood T cells in healthy people across ages. PCR was performed a second time for about 7 to 11 cycles using a sample-barcoded 5' primer and a J-beta primer mix. TCRdb itself ran the 5' RACE reads through MiXCR, one entry per CDR3 protein. This table holds approximately 1,100,000 distinct CDR3 sequences, under 45% found once. Sequencing input: blood. The receptors derive from a woman aged 55-75 years in good health.

The sample holds a few counts of this clonotype. The V call is TRBV12-3 or TRBV12-4, the J call TRBJ1-2; no firm D call. V was pared by 3 bases and J by 0 bases, with 11 bases between. This CDR3 region has 15 residues. The CDR3 DNA follows: TGTGCCAGCAGTTTGAGGGCAGTAGCTAACTATGGCTACACCTTC. This sequence encodes CASSLRAVANYGYTF.

The V call is TRBV27, the J call TRBJ1-6, with D unclear. V gave up 4 bases and J gave up 7 bases, with 11 bases separating them. The CDR3 spans 14 residues. CDR1 is MNHEY, CDR2 SMNVEV, per germline (reference sequence). The CDR3 bases are TGTGCCAGCAGTTACGCCTTGGGGAATTCACCCCTCCACTTT. Residues: CASSYALGNSPLHF.

The rearrangement uses TRBV20-1 and TRBJ2-7, with 9 bases that match TRBD2. Trimming at V came to 5 bases and at J to 2 bases, leaving 19 bases not matched to a gene. This CDR3 region has 18 residues. Germline V gives CDR1 DFQATT, CDR2 SNEGSKA (reference sequence). In DNA, the CDR3 is TGCAGTGCTTGTTGCCGCCGGGCTAGCGGGAAGGGCCCCTACGAGCAGTACTTC. It codes for CSACCRRASGKGPYEQYF.

The chain combines TRBV5-1 with TRBJ2-7, with 8 positions matching TRBD2. V trimming: 5 bases; J trimming: 3 bases; junction bases outside the gene matches: 10. Germline CDR1 is SGHRS and CDR2 is YFSETQ. The CDR3 sequence is 15 residues long. The CDR3 is CASSTSTGGGYEQYF. CDR3 DNA: TGCGCCAGCAGTACGAGCACGGGAGGGGGCTACGAGCAGTACTTC.

V usage is TRBV5-6 and J usage is TRBJ2-1; TRBD2 matches 8 bases. The CDR3 covers 11 residues. Germline CDR1 reads SGHDT; CDR2 reads YYEEEE. J gave up 13 bases and V 4 bases, and 4 bases lay outside the gene matches. The chain's CDR3 is CASSLAGGQFF. DNA of the CDR3: TGTGCCAGCAGCCTTGCGGGGGGCCAGTTCTTC.

This clonotype was seen only a few times. The chain carries TRBV5-1 and TRBJ2-7; D gene ambiguous. The germline V gene has CDR1 SGHRS and CDR2 YFSETQ. Trimming pared 2 bases from V and 2 bases from J, leaving 14 bases between. The CDR3 has 15 residues. CDR3 residues: CASSLSTWGAYEQYF. CDR3 DNA: TGCGCCAGCAGCTTATCAACTTGGGGTGCCTACGAGCAGTACTTC.

In its sample, this clonotype was seen a few times. The rearrangement joins TRBV7-9 to TRBJ2-5; D is unclear. Germline V gene data show CDR1 as SEHNR and CDR2 as FQNEAQ (reference sequence). Trimming took 7 bases from V and 0 from J, leaving 6 bases between them. The length of the CDR3 is 12 residues. The CDR3 region is CASNLYQETQYF. CDR3 bases: TGTGCCAGCAACCTGTACCAAGAGACCCAGTACTTC.

The CDR3 spells CASSHYRTDTQYF. In DNA form, the CDR3 reads TGTGCCAGCAGCCATTACCGTACAGATACGCAGTATTTT. The chain carries TRBV14 and TRBJ2-3; D gene uncertain. Trimming took 3 bases from V and 3 from J, leaving 7 bases between them. The CDR3 totals 13 residues. CDR1 SGHDN and CDR2 FVKESK come from the germline V gene.